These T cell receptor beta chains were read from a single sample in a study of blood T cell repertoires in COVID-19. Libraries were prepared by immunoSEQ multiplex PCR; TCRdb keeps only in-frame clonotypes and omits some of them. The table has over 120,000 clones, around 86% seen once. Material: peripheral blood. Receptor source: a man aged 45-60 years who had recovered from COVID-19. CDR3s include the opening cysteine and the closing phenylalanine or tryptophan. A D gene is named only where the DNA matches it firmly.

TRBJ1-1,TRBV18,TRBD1,CASSPDRGPNTEAFF
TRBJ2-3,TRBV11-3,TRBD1,CASSLGQGDGTNTQYF
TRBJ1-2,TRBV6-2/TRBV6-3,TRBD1,CASSPGQVHYGYTF
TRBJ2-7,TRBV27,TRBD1,CASSPGRDRAYEQYF
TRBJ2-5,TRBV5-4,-,CASSLDSLYQETQYF
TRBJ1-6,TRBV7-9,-,CASSLGTNSPLHF
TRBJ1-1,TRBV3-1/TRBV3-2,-,CASSWGGRRTEAFF
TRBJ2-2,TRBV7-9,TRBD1,CASSLRQGGTGELFF
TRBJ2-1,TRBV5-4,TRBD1,CASSADRVNEQFF
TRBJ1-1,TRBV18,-,CASSPNRANTEAFF
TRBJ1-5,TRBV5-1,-,CASSLDGDNQPQHF
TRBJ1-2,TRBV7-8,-,CASSLLFQGSNNYGYTF
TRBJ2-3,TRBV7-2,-,CASSLGLVSDTQYF
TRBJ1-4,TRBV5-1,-,CASSVDRATNEKLFF
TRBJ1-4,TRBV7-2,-,CASSLASGKLFF
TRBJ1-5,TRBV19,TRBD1,CASNRDSSSNQPQHF
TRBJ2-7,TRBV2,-,CASKRRTYEQYF
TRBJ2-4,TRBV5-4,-,CASSLALGGLLAKNIQYF
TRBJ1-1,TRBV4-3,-,CASSQSEDLFNTEAFF
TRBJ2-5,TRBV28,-,CASSPTRRWLSGETQYF
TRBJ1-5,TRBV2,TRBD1,CASSGQVSNQPQHF
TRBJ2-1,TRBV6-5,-,CASSYAGSSYNEQFF
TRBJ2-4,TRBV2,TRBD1,CASSEDWQGANIQYF
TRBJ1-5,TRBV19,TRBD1,CASSSRTGGNQPQHF
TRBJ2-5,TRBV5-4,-,CASSQQETQYF
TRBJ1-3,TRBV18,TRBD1,CASSPRDSSGNTIYF
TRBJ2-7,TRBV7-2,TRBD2,CASSLSGGAAYEQYF
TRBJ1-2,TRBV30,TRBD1,CAWSTTGLGYTF
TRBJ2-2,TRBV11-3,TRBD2,CASSPGTSRNTGELFF
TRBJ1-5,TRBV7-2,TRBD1,CASSPQDRGDQPQHF
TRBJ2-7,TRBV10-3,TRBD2,CAITRSEGSGGDLGQQYF
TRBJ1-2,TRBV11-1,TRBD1,CASSTPGQGDYGYTF
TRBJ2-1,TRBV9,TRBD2,CASSGLADEQFF
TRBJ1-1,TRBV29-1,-,CSVGQNPTHGGAFF
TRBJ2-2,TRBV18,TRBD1,CASSPRQGSDTGELFF
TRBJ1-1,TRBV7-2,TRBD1,CASTLRTGQNTEAFF
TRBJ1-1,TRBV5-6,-,CASSSPLYTEAFF
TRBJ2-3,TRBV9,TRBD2,CASSVSGSGGLHTDTQYF
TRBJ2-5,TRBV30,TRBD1,CAWGTGGAQTQYF
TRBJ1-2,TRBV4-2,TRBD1,CASSLARGQGASGYTF
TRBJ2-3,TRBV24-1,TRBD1,CATSDPRQGVTDTQYF
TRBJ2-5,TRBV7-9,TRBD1,CASSSGQGARGQETQYF
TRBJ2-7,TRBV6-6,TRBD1,CASSDRGSYEQYF
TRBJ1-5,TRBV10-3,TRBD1,CAISESLGQVNNQPQHF
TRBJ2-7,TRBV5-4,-,CASSLGVANLYEQYF
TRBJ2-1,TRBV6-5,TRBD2,CASSYSTGGVENEQFF
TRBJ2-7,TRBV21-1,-,CASSKDALLHEQYF
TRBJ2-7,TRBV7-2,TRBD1,CASSPGQGRYEQYF
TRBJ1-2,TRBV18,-,CASSTREGSNYGYTF
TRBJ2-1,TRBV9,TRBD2,CASSVDSGGAVNEQFF
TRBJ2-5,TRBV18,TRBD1,CASSPLTGGALRETQYF
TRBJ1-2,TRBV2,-,CASSEAPRGGYTF
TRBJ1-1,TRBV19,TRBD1,CASTPTGGYTEAFF
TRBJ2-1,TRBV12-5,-,CASGPQYMGANEQFF